This T cell receptor beta chain was obtained from a study of shared clonotypes between healthy human individuals. About 30,000 T cell genomes (around 0.2 ug DNA) went into each sorted-subset replicate. Clones were sequenced by immunoSEQ multiplex PCR, and TCRdb holds only the in-frame ones, with some missing. The table shows 2,500,000 or so clones, with around 90% occurring only once. Germline CDR1 SGHRS, CDR2 YFSETQ. The CDR3 runs 17 residues. V was shortened by 0 bases and J by 4 bases, with 16 bases between the two germline ends. Study-level results: Sequencing depth was predicted to influence how clonotypes are shared among donors.

Note on this clone: Its specificity is unknown.

CD45RA-negative memory and CD45RA+ naive subsets were split from the CD4+ cells. Sequencing was done on a sample of naive CD4+ T cells from PBMCs. The subset denotes: CD45RA+ positively selected. The chain uses TRBV5-1 and TRBJ2-2; possibly TRBD2 for D (6 bases). This clonotype originated in a man between 18 and 29 years old in good health. Some clones in this sample may be carry-over from other donors' samples. This CDR3 reads CASSLVSGGPFTGELFF. CDR3 in DNA: TGCGCCAGCAGCTTGGTTTCAGGAGGGCCATTCACCGGGGAGCTGTTTTTT.